One sample yielded the 7 T cell receptor beta chains listed below, sequenced in a study of cytomegalovirus exposure and HLA in healthy donors. Both 60 Vbeta primers and 13 Jbeta primers went into the PCR. Data came from immunoSEQ multiplex PCR; TCRdb stores just in-frame clones and leaves some out. The data show about 180,000 clones, more than 75% seen once. Sequenced input: PBMCs. The receptor set was obtained from a man aged 40-49 years in good health and CMV-seronegative.

This clone appeared a few times. V usage is TRBV7-2 and J usage is TRBJ1-2, with no clear D. The CDR3 sequence is 13 residues long. Germline V gives CDR1 SGHTA, CDR2 FQGNSA. V lost 1 base to trimming and J lost 8 bases, with 11 bases between them. CDR3 bases: TGTGCCAGCAGCTTAGAGGCGATGCGGGGCTACACCTTC. Its translation: CASSLEAMRGYTF.

The rearrangement uses TRBV28 and TRBJ1-2; no clear D. V dropped 1 base and J dropped 5 bases, with 17 bases sitting between them. The CDR3 has 16 residues. Germline V gives CDR1 MDHEN, CDR2 SYDVKM. This CDR3 reads CASSLLVRVRLYGYTF. For the CDR3, the DNA is TGTGCCAGCAGTTTATTGGTCCGGGTCCGGCTTTATGGCTACACCTTC.

The genes are TRBV2 and TRBJ1-4, with D uncertain. The V and J ends lost 6 bases and 8 bases respectively, with 13 bases between them. This CDR3 is 13 amino acids long. Germline-derived CDR1 and CDR2 are SNHLY and FYNNEI. CDR3 protein: CASSTYPIEKLFF. The CDR3 region has the DNA TGTGCCAGCAGCACTTATCCGATCGAAAAACTGTTTTTT.

V is TRBV7-9 and J is TRBJ1-1, with D hard to call. This CDR3 is built from 13 residues. The V end lost 5 bases, the J end lost 0 bases, and 7 bases lay between the germline ends. Germline CDR1 reads SEHNR; CDR2 reads FQNEAQ (reference sequence). The CDR3 DNA sequence: TGTGCCAGCAGCCCGCCGGTGAACACTGAAGCTTTCTTT. Protein product: CASSPPVNTEAFF.

This rearrangement joins TRBV5-4 to TRBJ2-5, with 16 positions matching TRBD2. Looked up from germline, CDR1 is SGHNT and CDR2 is YYREEE (reference sequence). This CDR3 comprises 16 residues. Trimming at V came to 4 bases and at J to 3 bases, leaving 3 bases not matched to a gene. CDR3 residues: CASSMGLAGGKETQYF. The CDR3 DNA reads as TGTGCCAGCAGCATGGGACTAGCGGGAGGGAAAGAGACCCAGTACTTC. The whole variable domain, remainder taken from reference TRBV5-4 and TRBJ2-5, is ETGVTQSPTHLIKTRGQQVTLRCSSQSGHNTVSWYQQALGQGPQFIFQYYREEENGRGNFPPRFSGLQFPNYSSELNVNALELDDSALYLCASSMGLAGGKETQYFGPGTRLLVL.

V is TRBV4-3 and J is TRBJ2-7; TRBD2 aligns across 7 bases. This CDR3 is built from 14 residues. Germline V gene data show CDR1 as LGHNA and CDR2 as YSLEER. The V segment lost 2 bases and the J segment 5 bases; nucleotides outside the gene matches: 6. CDR3 sequence reads: CASSQRGREDEQYF. CDR3 nucleotides: TGCGCCAGCAGCCAACGCGGGAGAGAGGACGAGCAGTACTTC.

The J gene is TRBJ1-5, the V gene TRBV7-3; D is ambiguous. The CDR3 spans 11 residues. Trimming removed 6 bases at V and 3 bases at J, with 3 bases between. CDR1 SGHTA and CDR2 FQGTGA come from the germline V gene. CDR3 amino acids: CASRANQPQHF. In DNA form, the CDR3 reads TGTGCCAGCAGAGCCAATCAGCCCCAGCATTTT.